This T cell receptor beta chain was obtained from a study of T-cell memory formation after mild COVID-19. This clonotype came up a few times. The CDR3 extends over 14 amino acids. Germline CDR1 MNHEY, CDR2 SMNVEV (reference sequence). V was shortened by 6 bases and J by 8 bases, with 16 bases between the two germline ends. Constant-segment primers and 5'RACE yielded cDNA libraries for TCR alpha and TCR beta, each carrying sample barcodes and UMIs. One entry per CDR3 protein, called by TCRdb with MiXCR from the 5' RACE reads. The table includes 180,000 or so distinct CDR3 sequences, 15% to 20% detected once.

The receptor was isolated from an adult woman who had mild COVID-19 (a few samples of this study predate the infection). Cell type and time point are not known. This sequence joins TRBV27 and TRBJ2-2; tentatively, D is TRBD1 (5 bases). The specimen was PBMCs or a T cell subset sorted from them (not recorded which). CDR3 residues: CASRPRQGFGELFF. CDR3 bases: TGTGCCAGCAGACCTCGTCAGGGCTTTGGGGAGCTGTTTTTT.